These 17 T cell receptor beta chains share one sample of origin, sequenced in a study of PD-1 blockade in classical Hodgkin lymphoma. Described time point: cycle 4 day 1 (C4D1), after about 6 weeks of nivolumab. Every patient experienced relapse after autologous stem cell transplantation, and brentuximab vedotin exposure varied. Repertoires were generated with immunoSEQ multiplex PCR, while TCRdb's copy carries only in-frame clones and drops some. The data show 6,500 to 9,500 clones, 82% seen once. Here the sequenced sample was peripheral blood mononuclear cells (PBMCs), taken before the fourth cycle of nivolumab. The receptor set was obtained from a human donor with classical Hodgkin lymphoma.

The chain joins TRBV4-3 to TRBJ2-3; 9 positions agree with TRBD2. Germline V gene data show CDR1 as LGHNA and CDR2 as YSLEER. V lost 0 bases to trimming and J lost 1 base; unmatched junction nucleotides: 2. CDR3 length: 16 amino acids. CDR3 amino acids: CASSQDSGGGTDTQYF. The CDR3 DNA sequence: TGCGCCAGCAGCCAAGATAGCGGGGGAGGCACAGATACGCAGTATTTT.

This clone was found once. The chain employs TRBV6-1 and TRBJ1-1; no definite D call. V was pared by 10 bases and J by 0 bases, with 12 bases between. CDR1 and CDR2 (germline): MNHNS, SASEGT. The CDR3 runs to 13 residues. CDR3 in amino acids: CATSEPVNTEAFF. Written as DNA, the CDR3 is TGTGCCACCTCGGAGCCCGTGAACACTGAAGCTTTCTTT.

The rearrangement uses TRBV10-1 and TRBJ1-2, with D tentatively TRBD1 (5 bases). The CDR3 has 14 residues. Trimming stripped 4 bases from V and 8 bases from J, with 17 bases between. Germline CDR1 reads WNHNN; CDR2 reads SYGVQD (reference sequence). In DNA form, the CDR3 reads TGCGCCAGCAGTGGGGACTCTTTTACGCGCGGCTACACCTTC. It translates to CASSGDSFTRGYTF.

J is TRBJ1-1 and V is TRBV7-9, with D tentatively TRBD1 (6 bases). Germline CDR1 SEHNR, CDR2 FQNEAQ (reference sequence). The V gene lost 1 base and the J gene lost 11 bases, with 11 bases spanning the gap. The CDR3 is 12 amino acids. DNA for the CDR3: TGTGCCAGCAGCTTAGAGGGGGACGAGGCTTTCTTT. Amino acid sequence: CASSLEGDEAFF.

The chain uses TRBV19 and TRBJ1-1, with D unresolved. The CDR3 has 14 residues. CDR1 LNHDA and CDR2 SQIVND come from the germline V gene (reference sequence). V gave up 8 bases and J gave up 0 bases, with 13 bases separating them. The CDR3 spells CASFVGQMNTEAFF. CDR3 in DNA: TGTGCCAGTTTTGTAGGTCAGATGAACACTGAAGCTTTCTTT.

The chain combines TRBV28 with TRBJ2-7; D uncertain. Germline CDR1 is MDHEN and CDR2 is SYDVKM. This CDR3 is 12 amino acids long. V was shortened by 6 bases and J by 3 bases, with 9 bases between the two germline ends. The CDR3 here is CASSGRFYEQYF. In DNA, the CDR3 is TGTGCCAGCAGCGGCAGATTCTACGAGCAGTACTTC.

This clone came up a few times. The chain couples TRBV4-3 to TRBJ2-2, with 8 bases aligning to TRBD2. The CDR3 has 17 amino acids. Germline loops: CDR1 LGHNA, CDR2 YSLEER. V gave up 1 base and J gave up 0 bases; unmatched junction bases: 4. The CDR3, as DNA: TGCGCCAGCAGCCAAGTCCCGGGACTAGCGAACACCGGGGAGCTGTTTTTT. This encodes CASSQVPGLANTGELFF.

This clone was counted a single time. The rearrangement links TRBV6-5 to TRBJ2-5; 10 bases fit TRBD2. Germline trimming cut 4 bases from V and 5 bases from J; bases unmatched to any gene: 7. In germline, CDR1 is MNHEY, CDR2 SVGAGI. The CDR3 loop spans 15 amino acids. The CDR3 region is CASSLSGGEGETQYF. Written as DNA, the CDR3 is TGTGCCAGCAGTTTGAGCGGGGGGGAGGGGGAGACCCAGTACTTC.

This clone was recorded only once. This rearrangement joins TRBV19 to TRBJ2-5; D might be TRBD1 (6 bases). This CDR3 has 15 amino acids. CDR1 and CDR2 from the germline V gene are LNHDA and SQIVND (reference sequence). V lost 5 bases and J lost 5, with 18 bases in between. This CDR3 reads CASSGGAGGEETQYF. CDR3 in DNA: TGTGCCAGTAGTGGCGGAGCTGGGGGCGAGGAGACCCAGTACTTC. Full variable domain (outside the CDR3, taken from reference TRBV19 and TRBJ2-5): DGGITQSPKYLFRKEGQNVTLSCEQNLNHDAMYWYRQDPGQGLRLIYYSQIVNDFQKGDIAEGYSVSREKKESFPLTVTSAQKNPTAFYLCASSGGAGGEETQYFGPGTRLLVL.

The CDR3 spells CASSTSGGRYNEQFF. The CDR3 coding sequence is TGTGCCAGCAGCACTAGCGGCGGGCGATACAATGAGCAGTTCTTC. The rearrangement links TRBV7-3 to TRBJ2-1; TRBD2 matches at 8 bases. V lost 5 bases to trimming and J lost 4 bases; unmatched junction nucleotides: 7. The CDR3 has 15 residues. The germline CDR1 and CDR2 sequences are SGHTA and FQGTGA.

This chain connects TRBV10-3 to TRBJ2-7; no clear D. V was clipped by 6 bases and J by 0 bases, with 6 bases between them. This CDR3 is built from 12 residues. Germline values: CDR1 ENHRY, CDR2 SYGVKD. The chain's CDR3 is CAISRTSYEQYF. Written as DNA, the CDR3 is TGTGCCATCAGCCGCACCTCCTACGAGCAGTACTTC.

The chain uses TRBV7-2 and TRBJ1-2; possibly TRBD1 for D (5 bases). The CDR3 loop spans 14 amino acids. The V gene lost 4 bases and the J gene lost 7 bases, with 16 bases spanning the gap. Germline CDR1 SGHTA, CDR2 FQGNSA. In DNA, the CDR3 is TGTGCCAGCAGCTCAGACGTGGGGCGGAGTGGCTACACCTTC. Translation gives CASSSDVGRSGYTF.

V gene TRBV15 combines with J gene TRBJ2-6; D is perhaps TRBD1 (5 bases). Germline V gives CDR1 LNHNV, CDR2 YYDKDF (reference sequence). Trimming took 3 bases from V and 0 from J, leaving 12 bases between them. The CDR3 extends over 17 amino acids. CDR3 in amino acids: CATSSGDRSSGANVLTF. The CDR3 region has the DNA TGTGCCACCAGCAGCGGCGACAGAAGCTCTGGGGCCAACGTCCTGACTTTC. The full variable domain, rest sourced from reference TRBV15 and TRBJ2-6, is DAMVIQNPRYQVTQFGKPVTLSCSQTLNHNVMYWYQQKSSQAPKLLFHYYDKDFNNEADTPDNFQSRRPNTSFCFLDIRSPGLGDTAMYLCATSSGDRSSGANVLTFGAGSRLTVL.

The chain links TRBV7-6 to TRBJ2-6; a weak D match, TRBD1 (6 bases). The CDR3 sequence is 19 residues long. The germline V gene encodes CDR1 SGHVS and CDR2 FNYEAQ. The V gene lost 3 bases and the J gene lost 0 bases, with 18 bases spanning the gap. CDR3 in amino acids: CASSFIIPGESSGANVLTF. CDR3 DNA: TGTGCCAGCAGCTTTATTATCCCAGGGGAAAGCTCTGGGGCCAACGTCCTGACTTTC.

The V and J genes are TRBV29-1 and TRBJ2-1; D might be TRBD1 (6 bases). Germline V gene lookup returns CDR1 SQVTM and CDR2 ANQGSEA. This CDR3 is 14 amino acids long. V was trimmed by 4 bases and J by 0 bases, leaving 10 bases between them. CDR3 nucleotide sequence: TGCAGCGTTGGGGACACGGGCTCCTACAATGAGCAGTTCTTC. This gives the protein CSVGDTGSYNEQFF.

The chain employs TRBV10-3 and TRBJ1-1; D call uncertain. CDR1 and CDR2 (germline): ENHRY, SYGVKD. Trimming removed 0 bases from V and 1 base from J, with 18 bases in between. This CDR3 is built from 18 residues. CDR3 amino acids: CAISESKKGLRQNTEAFF. CDR3 DNA sequence: TGTGCCATCAGTGAGTCGAAGAAGGGTCTTCGCCAGAACACTGAAGCTTTCTTT.

V gene TRBV30 combines with J gene TRBJ1-2, with D possibly being TRBD1 (5 bases). CDR3 size: 13 residues. V gave up 4 bases and J gave up 8 bases, with 17 bases separating them. Germline values: CDR1 GTSNPN, CDR2 SVGIG (reference sequence). CDR3 loop: CAWTVLWGIGYTF. The CDR3 DNA reads as TGTGCCTGGACCGTCCTATGGGGCATAGGCTACACCTTC. The full variable domain, its missing parts supplied by reference TRBV30 and TRBJ1-2, is SQTIHQWPATLVQPVGSPLSLECTVEGTSNPNLYWYRQAAGRGLQLLFYSVGIGQISSEVPQNLSASRPQDRQFILSSKKLLLSDSGFYLCAWTVLWGIGYTFGSGTRLTVV.